Presented here are 3 T cell receptor beta chains from one specimen sequenced in a study of immune heterogeneity within non-small cell lung tumors. The authors used roughly 600 ng of bulk tumor genomic DNA per sample as template. Collection of several biopsies per primary tumor, spaced far apart, took place during surgery. Curative surgery was performed on patients who had untreated, newly diagnosed non-small cell lung cancer. Multiplex PCR employing 32 V and 13 J primers generated amplicons of the TCR beta CDR3. TCRdb ran MiXCR on the multiplex PCR reads and lists one entry per CDR3 protein. The sample records tens of thousands of distinct CDR3 sequences, 25% to 30% being singletons. Sequenced sample: lung tumor tissue. These receptors were obtained from a man in his forties with non-small cell lung cancer.

This clonotype has ten or more counts. The chain couples TRBV4-3 to TRBJ2-1; the D gene is possibly TRBD2 (6 bases). Trimming pared 3 bases from V and 7 bases from J, leaving 13 bases between. CDR3 length: 14 residues. The germline V gene has CDR1 LGHNA and CDR2 YSLEER. Here the CDR3 DNA reads TGCGCCAGCAGCCACCGAGGGGCGGGGAATGAGCAGTTCTTC. Protein product: CASSHRGAGNEQFF.

This clonotype was seen only a few times. A read error may produce the germline difference seen at one junction end. The chain recombines TRBV19 with TRBJ2-2; TRBD1 or TRBD2 may be the D gene (6 bases each). CDR1 LNHDA and CDR2 SQIVND come from the germline V gene (reference sequence). This CDR3 is 15 amino acids long. The CDR3: CASTVGGNTPGEMFF. CDR3 DNA: TGTGCCAGTACCGTAGGGGGGAACACCCCCGGGGAGATGTTTTTT.

This clonotype was detected a few times. V is TRBV5-1 and J is TRBJ2-5; 8 bases line up with TRBD1. CDR3 size: 15 residues. The germline CDR1 and CDR2 sequences are SGHRS and YFSETQ. The V segment lost 1 base and the J segment 3 bases; nucleotides outside the gene matches: 5. The CDR3 DNA reads TGCGCCAGCAGCTTGTGGGGACAGGATAAAGAGACCCAGTACTTC. This translates into CASSLWGQDKETQYF.